This TCR beta chain was sequenced for a study of CD8 T cells in Susac syndrome. The germline gives CDR1 SSHAT, CDR2 FNYEAQ (reference sequence). The CDR3 consists of 15 residues. Concerning this clonotype: A junction boundary mismatches the germline segment, possibly from a read error.

CD8+ and CD4+ blood T cells underwent TCR beta sequencing. The patients serving as multiple sclerosis controls were treatment-naive. They had stable or active relapsing-remitting disease and fulfilled revised McDonald criteria. With random hexamers, reverse transcription was performed on about 0.45 to 1 ug of RNA. An immunoSEQ multiplex PCR generated amplified TCR beta CDR3 products spanning 54 Vbeta and 13 Jbeta. TCRdb re-derived calls from the immunoSEQ multiplex PCR reads in MiXCR, one entry per CDR3 protein. The table includes under 350,000 distinct CDR3 sequences, about 92% detected once. The V and J genes are TRBV7-7 and TRBJ2-5, with D possibly being TRBD2 (6 bases). The source is a human donor with multiple sclerosis. Input material: CD4+ T cells from PBMCs. The DNA for the CDR3 is TGTGCTAGCAGCCGTCTGGGGCTCCGGGAGGAGACCCAGTACTTC. Translated: CASSRLGLREETQYF.